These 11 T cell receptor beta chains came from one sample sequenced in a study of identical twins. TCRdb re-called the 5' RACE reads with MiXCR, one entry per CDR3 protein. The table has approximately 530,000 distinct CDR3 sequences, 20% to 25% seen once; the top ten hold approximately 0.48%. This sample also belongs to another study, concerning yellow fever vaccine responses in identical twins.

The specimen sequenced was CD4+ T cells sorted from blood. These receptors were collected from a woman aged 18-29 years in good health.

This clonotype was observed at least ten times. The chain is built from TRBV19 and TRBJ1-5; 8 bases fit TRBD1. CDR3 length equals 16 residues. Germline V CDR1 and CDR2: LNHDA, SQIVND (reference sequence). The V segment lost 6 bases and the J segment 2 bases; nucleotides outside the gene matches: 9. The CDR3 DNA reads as TGTGCCAGTAGCGGACAGGGATTTCGAGGCAATCAGCCCCAGCATTTT. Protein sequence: CASSGQGFRGNQPQHF.

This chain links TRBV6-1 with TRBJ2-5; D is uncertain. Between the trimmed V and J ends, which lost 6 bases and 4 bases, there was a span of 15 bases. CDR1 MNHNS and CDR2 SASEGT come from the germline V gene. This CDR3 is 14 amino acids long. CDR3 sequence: CASSTRTGGETQYF. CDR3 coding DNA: TGTGCCAGCAGCACAAGGACCGGCGGAGAGACCCAGTACTTC.

CDR3 DNA sequence: TGCGCCAGCAGCGTCCCGGGATACCCCCACAATGAGCAGTTCTTC. Translated, it gives CASSVPGYPHNEQFF. The rearrangement uses TRBV5-1 and TRBJ2-1, with D tentatively TRBD2 (5 bases). The CDR3 runs 15 residues. V lost 4 bases and J lost 5, with 16 bases in between. CDR1 is SGHRS and CDR2 is YFSETQ in the germline V gene.

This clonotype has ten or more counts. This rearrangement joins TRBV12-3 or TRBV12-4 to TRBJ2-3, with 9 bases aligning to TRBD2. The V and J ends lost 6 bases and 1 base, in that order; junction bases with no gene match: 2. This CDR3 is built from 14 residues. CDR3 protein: CASSIAGGTDTQYF. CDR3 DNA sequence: TGTGCCAGCAGCATAGCGGGAGGCACAGATACGCAGTATTTT.

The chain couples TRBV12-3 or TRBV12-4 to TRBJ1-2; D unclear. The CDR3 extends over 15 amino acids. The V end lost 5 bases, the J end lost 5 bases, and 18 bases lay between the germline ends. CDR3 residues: CASSLTRFGGYGYTF. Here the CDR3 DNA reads TGTGCCAGCAGTCTTACGCGGTTTGGTGGTTATGGCTACACCTTC.

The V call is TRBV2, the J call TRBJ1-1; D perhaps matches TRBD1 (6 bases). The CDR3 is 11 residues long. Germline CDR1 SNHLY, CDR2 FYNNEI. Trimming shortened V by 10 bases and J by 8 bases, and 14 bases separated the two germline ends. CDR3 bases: TGTGCCACCTTCGGACAGACAGAAGCTTTCTTT. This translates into CATFGQTEAFF.

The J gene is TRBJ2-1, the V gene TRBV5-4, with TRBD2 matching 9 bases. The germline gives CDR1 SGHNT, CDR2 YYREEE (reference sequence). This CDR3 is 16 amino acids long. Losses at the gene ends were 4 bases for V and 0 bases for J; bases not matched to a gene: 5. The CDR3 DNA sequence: TGTGCCAGCAGCCCACTAGCGGGTTACTCCTACAATGAGCAGTTCTTC. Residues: CASSPLAGYSYNEQFF.

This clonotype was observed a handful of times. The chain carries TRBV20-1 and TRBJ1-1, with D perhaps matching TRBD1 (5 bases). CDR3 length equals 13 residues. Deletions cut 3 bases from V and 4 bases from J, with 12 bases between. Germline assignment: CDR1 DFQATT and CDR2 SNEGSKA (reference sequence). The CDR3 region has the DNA TGCAGTGCTAGGCGGGGGGAAGGCACTGAAGCTTTCTTT. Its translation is CSARRGEGTEAFF.

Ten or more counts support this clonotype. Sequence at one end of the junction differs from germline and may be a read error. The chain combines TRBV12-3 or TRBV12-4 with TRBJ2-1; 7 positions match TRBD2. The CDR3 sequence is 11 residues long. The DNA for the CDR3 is TGTGCCAGCAGTTTTCCCGGGACTATTAGTTTC. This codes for CASSFPGTISF.

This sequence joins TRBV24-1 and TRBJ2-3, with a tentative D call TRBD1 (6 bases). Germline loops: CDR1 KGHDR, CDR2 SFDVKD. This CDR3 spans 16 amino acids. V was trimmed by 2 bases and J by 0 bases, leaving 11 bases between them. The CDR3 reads CATSDSLTGSTDTQYF. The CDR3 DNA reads TGTGCCACCAGTGATTCCCTCACAGGGAGCACAGATACGCAGTATTTT.

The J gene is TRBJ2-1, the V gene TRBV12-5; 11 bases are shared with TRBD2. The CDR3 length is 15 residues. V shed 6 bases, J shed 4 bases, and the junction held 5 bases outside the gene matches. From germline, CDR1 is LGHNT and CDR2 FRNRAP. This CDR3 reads CASGPLAGGYNEQFF. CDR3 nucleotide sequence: TGTGCTAGTGGCCCGTTAGCGGGAGGGTACAATGAGCAGTTCTTC.